What follows is one TCR beta chain and its context. Sequenced by immunoSEQ multiplex PCR; TCRdb stores in-frame clones only, minus some. The table includes 13,000 or so clones, 65% to 90% detected once. This CDR3 is 13 amino acids long. CDR1 is SGHDN, CDR2 FVKESK, per germline. The ends lost 9 bases at V and 4 bases at J; junction bases unmatched: 2. This entry belongs to a study of technical replicates of blood from four donors. Material for sequencing was PBMCs. The origin of this receptor is a human donor in good health. The rearrangement links TRBV14 to TRBJ2-1; 11 bases align to TRBD2. In nucleotides, the CDR3 is TGTGCCAGAACTAGCGGGAGTTACAATGAGCAGTTCTTC. This encodes CARTSGSYNEQFF. Supplemented by reference TRBV14 and TRBJ2-1, the full variable domain reads EAGVTQFPSHSVIEKGQTVTLRCDPISGHDNLYWYRRVMGKEIKFLLHFVKESKQDESGMPNNRFLAERTGGTYSTLKVQPAELEDSGVYFCARTSGSYNEQFFGPGTRLTVL.